This TCR beta chain was captured by sequencing in a study of cytomegalovirus exposure and HLA in healthy donors. The wider study: Among around 400 genotyped donors, around 80% fell in the Caucasian-associated ancestry cluster.

The PCR employed 60 Vbeta primers together with 13 Jbeta primers. Sequencing was performed with immunoSEQ multiplex PCR; in TCRdb, only in-frame clones are kept and a portion is missing. The data show 95,000 to 100,000 clones, under 85% seen once. All donors participated as healthy donors of bone marrow. The CDR3 sequence is 15 residues long. The germline V gene encodes CDR1 SGDLS and CDR2 YYNGEE. V was pared by 4 bases and J by 3 bases, with 17 bases between. The sequenced material came from PBMCs. The chain combines TRBV9 with TRBJ2-7; D unresolved. This clonotype originated in a man aged 35-49 years in good health and CMV-seronegative. Here the CDR3 reads CASSPPWRNVYEQYV. DNA of the CDR3: TGTGCCAGCAGCCCCCCGTGGCGGAACGTCTACGAGCAGTACGTC.